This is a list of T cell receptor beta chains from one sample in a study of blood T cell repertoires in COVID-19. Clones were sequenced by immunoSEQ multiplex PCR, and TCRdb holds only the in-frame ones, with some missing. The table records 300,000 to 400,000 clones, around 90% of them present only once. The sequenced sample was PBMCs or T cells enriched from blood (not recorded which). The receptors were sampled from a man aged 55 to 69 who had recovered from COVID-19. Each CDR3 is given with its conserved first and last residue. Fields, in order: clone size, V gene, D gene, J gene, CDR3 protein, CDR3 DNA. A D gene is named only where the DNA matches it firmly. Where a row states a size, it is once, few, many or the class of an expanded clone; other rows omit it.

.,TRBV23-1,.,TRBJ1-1,CASNPRRTQVRDTEAFF,TGCGCCAGCAACCCCCGGAGGACGCAAGTAAGGGACACTGAAGCTTTCTTT
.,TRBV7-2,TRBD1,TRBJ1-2,CASSPGGFLYGYTF,TGTGCCAGCAGCCCAGGGGGTTTCCTCTATGGCTACACCTTC
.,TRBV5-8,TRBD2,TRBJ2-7,CASSRTGLAGSYEQYF,TGTGCCAGCAGCAGAACAGGACTAGCGGGTTCTTACGAGCAGTACTTC
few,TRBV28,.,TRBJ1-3,CASSADRSISGNTIYF,TGTGCCAGCAGTGCTGACAGGTCGATCTCTGGAAACACCATATATTTT
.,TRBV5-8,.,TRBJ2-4,CASSLYKGKGAKNIQYF,TGTGCCAGCAGCTTGTATAAGGGAAAGGGGGCCAAAAACATTCAGTACTTC
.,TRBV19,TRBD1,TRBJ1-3,CASSATGTVWPSSGNTIYF,TGTGCCAGTAGTGCTACCGGGACAGTTTGGCCCAGCTCTGGAAACACCATATATTTT
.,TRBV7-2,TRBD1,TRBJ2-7,CASNPNQGAPYEQYF,TGTGCCAGCAACCCGAATCAGGGGGCTCCCTACGAGCAGTACTTC
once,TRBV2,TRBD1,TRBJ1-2,CASSQDRATNYTF,TGTGCCAGCAGCCAGGACAGGGCTACAAACTACACCTTC
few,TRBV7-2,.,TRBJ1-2,CASSSLGGVANYGYTF,TGTGCCAGCAGCTCCCTGGGGGGGGTGGCTAACTATGGCTACACCTTC
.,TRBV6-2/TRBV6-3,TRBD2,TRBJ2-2,CASSSWTRKDGELFF,TGTGCCAGCAGTTCGTGGACTAGGAAAGACGGGGAGCTGTTTTTT